Below, 20 T cell receptor beta chains from the same sample are listed, as sequenced in a study of T cells in Graves' hyperthyroidism and ophthalmopathy. RNA transcripts served as the template for amplifying TCR beta CDR3 regions. The primer set for the first-round RT-PCR of the TCR CDR3 was HTBI. TCRdb re-analysed the multiplex PCR reads in MiXCR, keeping a single row per CDR3 protein. The data contain about 480,000 distinct CDR3 sequences, around an eighth of them seen just once; the ten biggest clones take up around a sixth. The sample consisted of blood. The receptors stem from a woman aged 18-35 years with Graves' hyperthyroidism.

In this sample, this clonotype turned up many times. This sequence joins TRBV19 and TRBJ2-6; D is undetermined. The V end lost 3 bases, the J end lost 0 bases, and 9 bases lay between the germline ends. Germline V gene sequence: CDR1 LNHDA, CDR2 SQIVND (reference sequence). The CDR3 has 16 residues. The CDR3 spells CASSIRPASGANVLTF. As DNA, the CDR3 is TGTGCCAGTAGTATTCGTCCAGCCTCTGGGGCCAACGTCCTGACTTTC.

This clonotype was found many times. The chain links TRBV30 to TRBJ2-7; tentatively, D is TRBD2 (6 bases). The V and J ends lost 0 bases and 0 bases respectively, with 9 bases between them. The germline CDR1 and CDR2 sequences are GTSNPN and SVGIG (reference sequence). The CDR3 is 14 residues long. CDR3 coding DNA: TGTGCCTGGAGTGTCCGGGGGAGCTCCTACGAGCAGTACGTC. Translated: CAWSVRGSSYEQYV.

The J gene is TRBJ2-1, the V gene TRBV5-1; 7 bases match TRBD1. Losses at the gene ends were 2 bases for V and 5 bases for J; bases not matched to a gene: 7. This CDR3 has 15 amino acids. CDR1 is SGHRS and CDR2 is YFSETQ in the germline V gene. CDR3 protein: CASSLFKTGDNEQFF. CDR3 sequence (DNA): TGCGCCAGCAGCTTATTTAAAACAGGGGACAATGAGCAGTTCTTC.

The table lists this clonotype with many counts. One end of the junction varies from germline; a read error may be responsible. V is TRBV12-3 or TRBV12-4 and J is TRBJ2-2; 8 nucleotides line up with TRBD1. CDR3 length: 15 residues. The CDR3 nucleotides read TGTGCCAGCAGAACCGGGACAGGTAACACCGGGAAGCTGTTTTTT. Its translation: CASRTGTGNTGKLFF.

The rearrangement links TRBV20-1 to TRBJ2-3; D is possibly TRBD2 (6 bases). Germline V gene sequence: CDR1 DFQATT, CDR2 SNEGSKA (reference sequence). This CDR3 region has 11 residues. Trimming cost V 2 bases and J 8 bases, with 8 bases left between them. In DNA form, the CDR3 reads TGCAGTGCTAGAACTAGCCGTACGCAGTATTTT. It specifies CSARTSRTQYF.

In this sample, this clonotype turned up a few times. The chain employs TRBV4-1 and TRBJ2-1; D unclear. V dropped 3 bases and J dropped 0 bases, with 6 bases sitting between them. This CDR3 contains 14 residues. Germline-derived CDR1 and CDR2 are MGHRA and YSYEKL. The CDR3 loop is CASSHPSSYNEQFF. CDR3 bases: TGCGCCAGCAGCCATCCGAGCTCCTACAATGAGCAGTTCTTC.

This clonotype was counted between two and nine times. This clone may be a read error of a much larger clone one base away. No conserved phenylalanine or tryptophan ends this CDR3, so it is likely a read error. The chain carries TRBV27 and TRBJ2-5; 11 bases map to TRBD2. The germline CDR1 and CDR2 sequences are MNHEY and SMNVEV (reference sequence). V shed 4 bases and J 5 bases; nucleotides not matched to a gene: 6. The CDR3 is made up of 15 amino acids. The CDR3, as DNA: TGTGCCAGCAGTTCCCCACTAGCGGGAGATGAGACCCAGTACCTC. Protein sequence: CASSSPLAGDETQYL.

In this sample, this clonotype turned up many times. The chain employs TRBV2 and TRBJ1-5; D perhaps matches TRBD1 (5 bases). The germline V gene has CDR1 SNHLY and CDR2 FYNNEI. CDR3 length: 17 amino acids. The germline V and J ends were trimmed by 1 base and 2 bases, with 15 bases remaining between them. The CDR3 DNA reads as TGTGCCAGCAGTGAAGTGGGTTGGGGGTCAGGCAATCAGCCCCAGCATTTT. Translated: CASSEVGWGSGNQPQHF.

V gene TRBV19 combines with J gene TRBJ1-6, with 9 bases identical to TRBD1. V lost 5 bases, J lost 0 bases, and 11 bases stayed unmatched. Germline-derived CDR1 and CDR2 are LNHDA and SQIVND (reference sequence). CDR3 length: 19 residues. The CDR3 loop is CASSPSRTGVHSYNSPLHF. The CDR3 coding sequence is TGTGCCAGTAGTCCGAGTAGGACAGGGGTCCACTCCTATAATTCACCCCTCCACTTT.

This clonotype was seen many times. The rearrangement uses TRBV6-1 and TRBJ2-7; D unresolved. In germline, CDR1 is MNHNS, CDR2 SASEGT. V lost 0 bases to trimming and J lost 0 bases, with 6 bases between them. The CDR3 runs 14 residues. CDR3 sequence: CASSEALSSYEQYF. The DNA for the CDR3 is TGTGCCAGCAGTGAAGCGCTGTCCTCCTACGAGCAGTACTTC.

On this clonotype: A much bigger clone sits one base away, suggesting this may be a read error. The V gene is TRBV11-2, the J gene TRBJ2-1, with D hard to call. Germline V gene sequence: CDR1 SGHAT, CDR2 FQNNGV. The CDR3 spans 16 residues. V was shortened by 5 bases and J by 5 bases, with 19 bases between the two germline ends. The CDR3 DNA reads as TGTGCCAGCAGCCAGCATCTCGAGACTTATGACAATGAGCAGTTCTTC. Translating gives CASSQHLETYDNEQFF.

Only a few counts were recorded for this clonotype. The chain links TRBV6-1 to TRBJ2-3; D call uncertain. V was trimmed by 5 bases and J by 4 bases, leaving 13 bases between them. This CDR3 comprises 14 residues. Germline CDR1 is MNHNS and CDR2 is SASEGT. This chain's CDR3 is CASSPRTIPDTQYF. The CDR3 DNA follows: TGTGCCAGCAGTCCCCGAACGATCCCAGATACGCAGTATTTT.

V gene TRBV11-3 combines with J gene TRBJ2-7; TRBD2 agrees at 7 bases. The J segment lost 0 bases and the V segment lost 6 bases, leaving 5 bases of the junction unmatched. This CDR3 is 14 amino acids long. The V gene's germline CDR1 is SGHNT and CDR2 YENEEA. The chain's CDR3 is CASRFTSASYEQYF. The CDR3 DNA follows: TGTGCCAGCAGATTCACTAGCGCCTCCTACGAGCAGTACTTC.

The table lists this clonotype with many counts. This rearrangement joins TRBV6-1 to TRBJ1-5, with 8 bases identical to TRBD1. Trimming at V came to 6 bases and at J to 2 bases, leaving 3 bases not matched to a gene. Germline-derived CDR1 and CDR2 are MNHNS and SASEGT. CDR3 length equals 14 residues. The DNA for the CDR3 is TGTGCCAGCAGCGCGACAGGGGGCAATCAGCCCCAGCATTTT. Amino acid sequence: CASSATGGNQPQHF.

Ten or more counts support this clonotype. V is TRBV28 and J is TRBJ1-1, with D tentatively TRBD1 (5 bases). Trimming took off 6 bases at V and 5 bases at J, with 16 bases between the two ends. Germline CDR1 reads MDHEN; CDR2 reads SYDVKM. The CDR3 runs to 14 residues. The CDR3 DNA reads TGTGCCAGCAGCCCCAGGACAATAATAACTGAAGCTTTCTTT. It encodes CASSPRTIITEAFF. The variable domain in full, completed from reference TRBV28 and TRBJ1-1, reads DVKVTQSSRYLVKRTGEKVFLECVQDMDHENMFWYRQDPGLGLRLIYFSYDVKMKEKGDIPEGYSVSREKKERFSLILESASTNQTSMYLCASSPRTIITEAFFGQGTRLTVV.

This clonotype was detected only a few times. V gene TRBV10-3 combines with J gene TRBJ1-1; 8 nucleotides agree with TRBD1. The junction had 4 bases not matched to a gene; V was cut back by 0 bases and J by 7 bases. Germline values: CDR1 ENHRY, CDR2 SYGVKD. This CDR3 is built from 14 residues. CDR3 region: CAISESDGQGEAFF. The CDR3 DNA sequence: TGTGCCATCAGTGAGTCGGATGGACAGGGTGAAGCTTTCTTT.

V gene TRBV19 combines with J gene TRBJ2-1, with 9 bases that match TRBD2. Trimming at V came to 3 bases and at J to 0 bases, leaving 6 bases not matched to a gene. The CDR3 contains 17 residues. CDR1 LNHDA and CDR2 SQIVND come from the germline V gene (reference sequence). The CDR3 protein is CASSMRTSESSYNEQFF. CDR3 coding DNA: TGTGCCAGTAGTATGAGGACTAGCGAGAGCTCCTACAATGAGCAGTTCTTC.

This clonotype was seen many times. The CDR3 protein is CSVAGSGTYPYEQYF. CDR3 sequence (DNA): TGCAGCGTTGCGGGTAGCGGGACTTATCCCTACGAGCAGTACTTC. The rearrangement joins TRBV29-1 to TRBJ2-7; 8 bases match TRBD2. Germline values: CDR1 SQVTM, CDR2 ANQGSEA. The J segment lost 2 bases and the V segment lost 4 bases, leaving 10 bases of the junction unmatched. The CDR3 extends over 15 amino acids.

The chain uses TRBV29-1 and TRBJ2-2; possible D gene TRBD1, 6 bases. The ends were cut back, 2 bases at V and 4 bases at J, with 14 bases in the middle. Germline CDR1 SQVTM, CDR2 ANQGSEA. This CDR3 comprises 15 residues. The CDR3 is CSVESERGSTGELFF. The CDR3 DNA is TGCAGCGTTGAATCGGAGAGGGGGTCCACCGGGGAGCTGTTTTTT.

A few counts support this clonotype. This chain uses TRBV7-6 with TRBJ1-3; 8 nucleotides match TRBD1. Germline CDR1 and CDR2: SGHVS and FNYEAQ. The V and J ends lost 1 base and 4 bases, in that order; junction bases with no gene match: 3. The CDR3 loop spans 15 amino acids. The CDR3 loop reads CASSLDRGNGNTIYF. CDR3 in DNA: TGTGCCAGCAGCTTAGACAGGGGGAACGGAAACACCATATATTTT.